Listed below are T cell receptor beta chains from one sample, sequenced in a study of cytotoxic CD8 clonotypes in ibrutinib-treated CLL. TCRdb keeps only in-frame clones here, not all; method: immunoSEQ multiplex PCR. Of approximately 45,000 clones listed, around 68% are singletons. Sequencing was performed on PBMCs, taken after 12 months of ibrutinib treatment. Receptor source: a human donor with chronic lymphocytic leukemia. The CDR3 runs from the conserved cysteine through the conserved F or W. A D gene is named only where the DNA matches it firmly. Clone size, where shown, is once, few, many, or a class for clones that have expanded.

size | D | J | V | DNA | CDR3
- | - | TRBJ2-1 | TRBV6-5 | TGTGCCAGCAGAAAACACGACAGTAGCAATGAGCAGTTCTTC | CASRKHDSSNEQFF
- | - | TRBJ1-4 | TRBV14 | TGTGCCAGCAGCCAAGTTTTGGGGAATGAAAAACTGTTTTTT | CASSQVLGNEKLFF
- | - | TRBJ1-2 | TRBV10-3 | TGTGCCATCACGTCCCAGGGGCCCCTCGACTATGGCTACACCTTC | CAITSQGPLDYGYTF
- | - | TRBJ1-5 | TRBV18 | TGTGCCAGCTCACCATGGCCCCCCCAGAACAATCAGCCCCAGCATTTT | CASSPWPPQNNQPQHF
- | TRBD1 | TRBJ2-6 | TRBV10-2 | TGCGCCAGTACCGGGACAGGGGACTCTGGGGCCAACGTCCTGACTTTC | CASTGTGDSGANVLTF
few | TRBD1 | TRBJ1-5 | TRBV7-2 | TGTGCCAGCAGCTTAGGGGTGGGAGGGGACAGGCCCCAGCATTTT | CASSLGVGGDRPQHF
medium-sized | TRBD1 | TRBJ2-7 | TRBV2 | TGTGCCAGCAATTCCCTCGACAGGGTCGAAGAGCAGTACTTC | CASNSLDRVEEQYF
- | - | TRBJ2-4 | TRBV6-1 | TGTGCCAGCAGTGAACCGGGTCGGGTAGGAAACATTCAGTACTTC | CASSEPGRVGNIQYF
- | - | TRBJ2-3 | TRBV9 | TGTGCCAGCAGCGTAGCCCTAGCGTATTCAGATACGCAGTATTTT | CASSVALAYSDTQYF
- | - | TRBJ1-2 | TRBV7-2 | TGTGCCAGCAGCCCCCCGGGGGGGGTCTATGGCTACACCTTC | CASSPPGGVYGYTF
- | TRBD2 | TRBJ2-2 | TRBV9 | TGTGCCAGCAGGACCAGCGGGGGGTTTACCGGGGAGCTGTTTTTT | CASRTSGGFTGELFF
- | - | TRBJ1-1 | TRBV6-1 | TGTGCCAGCACTGCCAGGAACACTGAAGCTTTCTTT | CASTARNTEAFF
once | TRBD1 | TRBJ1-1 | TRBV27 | TGTGCCACCTTAGGACAGGGAGACACTGAAGCTTTCTTT | CATLGQGDTEAFF
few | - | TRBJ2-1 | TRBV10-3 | TGTGCCATCAGTGACAGTTACAATGAGCAGTTCTTC | CAISDSYNEQFF
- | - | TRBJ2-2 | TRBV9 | TGTGCCAGCAGCTTCCCCACTAGCCCGGACACCGGGGAGCTGTTTTTT | CASSFPTSPDTGELFF
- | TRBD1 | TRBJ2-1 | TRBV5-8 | TGTGCCACCAGTACCGAACTCTGGACAGGGAGATACAATGAGCAGTTCTTC | CATSTELWTGRYNEQFF
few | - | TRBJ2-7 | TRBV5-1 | TGCGCCAGCAGCCCCGCGGGGCCGGCCTACGAGCAGTACTTC | CASSPAGPAYEQYF
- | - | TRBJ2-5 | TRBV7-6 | TGTGCCAGCAGCTTATTTGTGACCCAGTACTTC | CASSLFVTQYF
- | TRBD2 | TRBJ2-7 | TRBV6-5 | TGTGCCAGCAGCCCCGGGAGGGGGTCTCGCGAGCAGTACTTC | CASSPGRGSREQYF
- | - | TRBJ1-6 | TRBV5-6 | TGTGCCAGCAGCTTGGAGTCCTCCTATAATTCACCCCTCCACTTT | CASSLESSYNSPLHF
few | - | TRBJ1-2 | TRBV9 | TGTGCCAGCAGCGTACACAGAGGGAACTATGGCTACACCTTC | CASSVHRGNYGYTF
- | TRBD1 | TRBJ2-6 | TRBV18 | TGTGCCAGCTCACGGGCAGGGGGCTCTGGGGCCAACGTCCTGACTTTC | CASSRAGGSGANVLTF
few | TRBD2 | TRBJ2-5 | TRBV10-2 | TGCGCCAGCGGCCTCCCGGGGGGGCCGATCGAGACCCAGTACTTC | CASGLPGGPIETQYF
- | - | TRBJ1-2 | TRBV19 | TGTGCCAGTAGTATAGGAGCTTTTAACTATGGCTACACCTTC | CASSIGAFNYGYTF
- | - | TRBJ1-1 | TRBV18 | TGTGCCAGCTCACCTGTTGCTGGGGGGAACACTGAAGCTTTCTTT | CASSPVAGGNTEAFF
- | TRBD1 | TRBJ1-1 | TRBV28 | TGTGCCAGCAGTTCCGGACAGGGGCCCACTGAAGCTTTCTTT | CASSSGQGPTEAFF
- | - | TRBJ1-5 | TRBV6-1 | TGTGCCAGCAGTGAATGGGACGGAAACAATCAGCCCCAGCATTTT | CASSEWDGNNQPQHF
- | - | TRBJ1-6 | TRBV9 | TGTGCCAGCAGCGTTAACCCCGGGACGGGGAATTCACCCCTCCACTTT | CASSVNPGTGNSPLHF
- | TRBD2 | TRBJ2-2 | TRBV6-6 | TGTGCCAGCAGTTGGCCGGGACTAGCGGGGACCGGGGAGCTGTTTTTT | CASSWPGLAGTGELFF
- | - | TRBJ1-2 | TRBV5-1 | TGCGCCAGCAGCTTAACCTCCGGGCCCCAGGGGGGCTACACCTTC | CASSLTSGPQGGYTF
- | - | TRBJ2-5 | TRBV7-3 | TGTGCCAGCAGCCTACATAAGGGGGAACAAGAGACCCAGTACTTC | CASSLHKGEQETQYF
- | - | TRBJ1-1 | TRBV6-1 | TGTGCCAGCTCCCGCTCCCTATCCACTGAAGCTTTCTTT | CASSRSLSTEAFF
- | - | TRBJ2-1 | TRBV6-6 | TGTGCCAGCAGCAGCCTACCTAGCTCCTACAATGAGCAGTTCTTC | CASSSLPSSYNEQFF
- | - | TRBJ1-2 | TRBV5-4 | TGTGCCAGCAGCTTGAAAGGAGGCCCCAAGGGGAGGTATGGCTACACCTTC | CASSLKGGPKGRYGYTF
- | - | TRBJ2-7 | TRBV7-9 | TGTGCCAGCAGCCTTGATACCCCCGAGCAGTACTTC | CASSLDTPEQYF
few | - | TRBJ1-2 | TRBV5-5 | TGTGCCAGCAGCCAGACGGACTCCTCAAGGCTCAAATATGGCTACACCTTC | CASSQTDSSRLKYGYTF
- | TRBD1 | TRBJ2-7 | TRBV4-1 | TGCGCCAGCAAGGGACAGGGATCCTACGAGCAGTACTTC | CASKGQGSYEQYF
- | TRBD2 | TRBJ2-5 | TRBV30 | TGTGCCTCGAGGCTAGCGGGGGGGCAAGAGACCCAGTACTTC | CASRLAGGQETQYF
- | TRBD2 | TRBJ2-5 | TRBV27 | TGTGCCAGCAGTCCAGGGACTAGCGGAGGGGAGACCCAGTACTTC | CASSPGTSGGETQYF
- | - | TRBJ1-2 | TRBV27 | TGTGCCAGCAGTTGGGACGGCTTTCGTGGCTACACCTTC | CASSWDGFRGYTF
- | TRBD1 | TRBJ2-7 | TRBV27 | TGTGCCAGCAGTTTGACCGGGACAGGGGGTTCAGAGCAGTACTTC | CASSLTGTGGSEQYF
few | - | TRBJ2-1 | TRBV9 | TGTGCCAGCAGCGTAAGGGCGGTAGGGGCTCCGGTTGAGCAGTTCTTC | CASSVRAVGAPVEQFF
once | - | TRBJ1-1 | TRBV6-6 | TGTGCCAGCAGTTACCAACAGGTTGGTAGCACTGAAGCTTTCTTT | CASSYQQVGSTEAFF
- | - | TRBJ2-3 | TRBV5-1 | TGCGCCAGCAGCGAGATCGCAGGGTCCCCCACAGATACGCAGTATTTT | CASSEIAGSPTDTQYF
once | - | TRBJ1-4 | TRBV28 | TGTGCCAGCAGCTTGAGCACAACGTCTGCAACTAATGAAAAACTGTTTTTT | CASSLSTTSATNEKLFF
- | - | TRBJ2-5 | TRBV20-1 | TGCAGTGCTATAGGCCAAGAGACCCAGTACTTC | CSAIGQETQYF
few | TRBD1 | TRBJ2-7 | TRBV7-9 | TGTGCCAGCAGCTCAGGGACAGTCTACGAGCAGTACTTC | CASSSGTVYEQYF
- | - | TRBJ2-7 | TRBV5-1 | TGCGCCAGCAGCCTTGATACGGGCTACGAGCAGTACTTC | CASSLDTGYEQYF
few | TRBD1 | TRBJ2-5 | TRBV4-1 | TGCGCCAGCAGCCACCAAGAGAGACACCGGACAGGGCAACAGACCCAGTACTTC | CASSHQERHRTGQQTQYF
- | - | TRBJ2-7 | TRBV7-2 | TGTGCCAGCAGCTTAACCTATATTAACAGCGAGCAGTACTTC | CASSLTYINSEQYF